This T cell receptor (beta chain) was identified during a study of T cell responses to AZD1222 COVID-19 vaccine. Study outcomes and limitations: Donors, mostly white British, included more females; clonal diversity was possibly underestimated.

The table came from immunoSEQ multiplex PCR; TCRdb's copy has only in-frame clones and leaves some out. The sample includes about 120,000 clones, about 90% of them seen just once. Unmatched junction bases numbered 3, after V lost 2 bases and J lost 4 bases. The germline gives CDR1 MDHEN, CDR2 SYDVKM. CDR3 length: 15 amino acids. Of note for this clone: The antigen is not known.

The TCR sequence derives from an adult in good health. This chain uses TRBV28 with TRBJ2-1; TRBD2 aligns across 9 bases. The sequenced sample was peripheral blood, obtained on day 0 of AZD1222 vaccination. CDR3 loop: CASSLTSGSYNEQFF. CDR3 bases: TGTGCCAGCAGTTTAACTAGCGGGTCATACAATGAGCAGTTCTTC.